Each of the 19 T cell receptor beta chains below was sequenced from the same sample in a study of blood T cell repertoires in COVID-19. Clones were sequenced by immunoSEQ multiplex PCR, and TCRdb holds only the in-frame ones, with some missing. The top ten hold around 12% of the sample, which has some 140,000 clones, about 70% seen once. The sample was peripheral blood. The receptors stem from an elderly man with acute or convalescent COVID-19.

The gene calls are TRBV5-4 and TRBJ1-3; 7 nucleotides match TRBD1. Germline V gene sequence: CDR1 SGHNT, CDR2 YYREEE (reference sequence). With 1 base clipped from V and 2 bases from J, the junction kept 9 bases outside the gene matches. There are 17 residues in the CDR3. The CDR3 region is CASSLWQGVGTGNTIYF. DNA for the CDR3: TGTGCCAGCAGCTTGTGGCAGGGGGTCGGGACTGGAAACACCATATATTTT. The full variable domain, in which reference TRBV5-4 and TRBJ1-3 provide the parts outside the CDR3, is ETGVTQSPTHLIKTRGQQVTLRCSSQSGHNTVSWYQQALGQGPQFIFQYYREEENGRGNFPPRFSGLQFPNYSSELNVNALELDDSALYLCASSLWQGVGTGNTIYFGEGSWLTVV.

This clone was seen only a few times. The CDR3 DNA reads as TGTGCCAGCAGCTTCGGACAGGGTTGGAATGAGCAGTTCTTC. Translation gives CASSFGQGWNEQFF. The chain couples TRBV7-9 to TRBJ2-1; 8 bases align to TRBD1. CDR3 length equals 14 residues. The germline CDR1 and CDR2 sequences are SEHNR and FQNEAQ (reference sequence). The trim removed 3 bases at V and 7 bases at J, leaving 5 bases unmatched.

Only one count was recorded for this clone. The chain is built from TRBV6-2 or TRBV6-3 and TRBJ2-1; TRBD1 matches at 7 bases. Trimming cost V 6 bases and J 7 bases; bases outside gene matches: 12. The CDR3 is made up of 15 amino acids. Germline V gives CDR1 MNHEY, CDR2 SVGEGT. CDR3 amino acids: CASSVWDSEGNEQFF. CDR3 bases: TGTGCCAGCAGCGTATGGGACAGCGAAGGGAATGAGCAGTTCTTC.

The chain joins TRBV11-2 to TRBJ1-2; 7 bases match TRBD1. This CDR3 comprises 13 residues. CDR1 is SGHAT, CDR2 FQNNGV, per germline. V trimming: 5 bases; J trimming: 4 bases; junction bases outside the gene matches: 4. CDR3 loop: CASSTGQSYGYTF. The CDR3 bases are TGTGCCAGCAGCACGGGACAGAGCTATGGCTACACCTTC.

This clone has a single count. The chain links TRBV19 to TRBJ1-5; the match to TRBD1 covers 9 bases. Germline CDR1 is LNHDA and CDR2 is SQIVND (reference sequence). V dropped 4 bases and J dropped 5; count of bases not matched to a gene: 0. The CDR3 loop spans 13 amino acids. CDR3 sequence: CASSRDRDQPQHF. CDR3 nucleotides: TGTGCCAGTAGTAGGGACAGGGATCAGCCCCAGCATTTT.

This clone was picked up one time. V is TRBV5-1 and J is TRBJ2-7; D remains ambiguous. The CDR3 sequence is 14 residues long. Germline V gene lookup returns CDR1 SGHRS and CDR2 YFSETQ. The V and J ends lost 4 bases and 3 bases respectively, with 14 bases between them. CDR3 bases: TGCGCCAGCAGCCGTACCACAAGAAACTACGAGCAGTACTTC. Its protein is CASSRTTRNYEQYF.

With regard to this clone: The sample contains more than one DNA sequence encoding this CDR3. The V gene is TRBV4-3, the J gene TRBJ1-1, with 11 bases aligning to TRBD1. The V and J ends lost 0 bases and 4 bases, in that order; junction bases with no gene match: 1. The CDR3 covers 15 residues. The germline gives CDR1 LGHNA, CDR2 YSLEER. CDR3 region: CASSQDGTGGTEAFF. In DNA form, the CDR3 reads TGCGCCAGCAGCCAAGACGGGACAGGGGGCACTGAAGCTTTCTTT.

This sequence joins TRBV11-2 and TRBJ1-2; possible D gene TRBD1, 5 bases. The CDR3 totals 17 residues. Trimming took 2 bases from V and 3 from J, leaving 19 bases between them. The V gene's germline CDR1 is SGHAT and CDR2 FQNNGV. For the CDR3, the DNA is TGTGCCAGCAGCTTACGATCCCGACGCGCGGGGGACTATGGCTACACCTTC. Its protein product is CASSLRSRRAGDYGYTF.

In its sample, this clone was seen many times. The chain joins TRBV14 to TRBJ2-3; a weak D match, TRBD2 (6 bases). The CDR3 has 15 residues. The germline gives CDR1 SGHDN, CDR2 FVKESK. V gave up 2 bases and J gave up 3 bases, with 12 bases separating them. CDR3 in DNA: TGTGCCAGCAGCCAACGGCGGGGTTTAACAGATACGCAGTATTTT. Translated, it gives CASSQRRGLTDTQYF.

This rearrangement joins TRBV6-5 to TRBJ2-3, with a weak D call TRBD1 (7 bases). The germline gives CDR1 MNHEY, CDR2 SVGAGI. The CDR3 is 12 residues long. Trimming shortened V by 4 bases and J by 6 bases, and 8 bases separated the two germline ends. The CDR3 DNA reads as TGTGCCAGCAGTTCAGGGGGGGATACGCAGTATTTT. Its protein product is CASSSGGDTQYF.

This sequence joins TRBV11-2 and TRBJ2-6, with D unclear. This CDR3 region has 17 residues. Germline V gene data show CDR1 as SGHAT and CDR2 as FQNNGV. The V and J ends lost 2 bases and 0 bases respectively, with 11 bases between them. The DNA for the CDR3 is TGTGCCAGCAGCTTATGGGCAGGTCTCTCTGGGGCCAACGTCCTGACTTTC. As protein: CASSLWAGLSGANVLTF. The complete variable domain, with remaining parts taken from reference TRBV11-2 and TRBJ2-6, reads EAGVAQSPRYKIIEKRQSVAFWCNPISGHATLYWYQQILGQGPKLLIQFQNNGVVDDSQLPKDRFSAERLKGVDSTLKIQPAKLEDSAVYLCASSLWAGLSGANVLTFGAGSRLTVL.

The chain recombines TRBV6-5 with TRBJ1-5, with a weak D call TRBD1 (5 bases). Germline CDR1 reads MNHEY; CDR2 reads SVGAGI. This CDR3 has 13 amino acids. Trimming cost V 6 bases and J 4 bases, with 10 bases left between them. As DNA, the CDR3 is TGTGCCAGCAGCCAGGGTGGGAATCAGCCCCAGCATTTT. As protein: CASSQGGNQPQHF.

V is TRBV7-2 and J is TRBJ2-3; 8 nucleotides align to TRBD2. With 4 bases clipped from V and 1 base from J, the junction kept 1 base outside the gene matches. The CDR3 is made up of 14 amino acids. Germline lookup yields CDR1 SGHTA and CDR2 FQGNSA. The CDR3 DNA follows: TGTGCCAGCAGCTCCGGGGGGGGCACAGATACGCAGTATTTT. It codes for CASSSGGGTDTQYF. Looking up the rest from reference TRBV7-2 and TRBJ2-3 gives the full variable domain: GAGVSQSPSNKVTEKGKDVELRCDPISGHTALYWYRQSLGQGLEFLIYFQGNSAPDKSGLPSDRFSAERTGGSVSTLTIQRTQQEDSAVYLCASSSGGGTDTQYFGPGTRLTVL.

This clone was recorded only once. V is TRBV15 and J is TRBJ2-5; 10 nucleotides align to TRBD2. CDR1 is LNHNV and CDR2 is YYDKDF in the germline V gene (reference sequence). The CDR3 has 14 residues. Trimming took 1 base from V and 5 from J; bases not matched to a gene: 1. CDR3 bases: TGTGCCACCAGCAGAGGACTAGCGGGCGAGACCCAGTACTTC. It is translated as CATSRGLAGETQYF. Complete variable domain (other parts from reference TRBV15 and TRBJ2-5): DAMVIQNPRYQVTQFGKPVTLSCSQTLNHNVMYWYQQKSSQAPKLLFHYYDKDFNNEADTPDNFQSRRPNTSFCFLDIRSPGLGDTAMYLCATSRGLAGETQYFGPGTRLLVL.

The chain is built from TRBV14 and TRBJ1-5; 9 nucleotides match TRBD1. Unmatched junction bases numbered 6, after V lost 3 bases and J lost 9 bases. CDR1 is SGHDN, CDR2 FVKESK, per germline. This CDR3 is 14 amino acids long. The CDR3 nucleotides are TGTGCCAGCAGCCACGGACAGGGGAAGCGGCCCCAGCATTTT. As protein: CASSHGQGKRPQHF.

This sequence joins TRBV28 and TRBJ2-4; possibly TRBD2 for D (5 bases). Germline V gene data show CDR1 as MDHEN and CDR2 as SYDVKM. There are 16 residues in the CDR3. V was clipped by 6 bases and J by 4 bases, with 19 bases between them. CDR3 protein: CASSQGGPVLKNIQYF. DNA of the CDR3: TGTGCCAGCAGCCAAGGCGGGCCCGTCCTAAAAAACATTCAGTACTTC.

The CDR3 nucleotides read TGTGCCAGCAGCACATCCACAGGGGGCGTGGAGACCCAGTACTTC. It specifies CASSTSTGGVETQYF. The V gene is TRBV7-2, the J gene TRBJ2-5, with TRBD1 identical over 9 bases. CDR1 SGHTA and CDR2 FQGNSA come from the germline V gene. CDR3 length: 15 residues. V was clipped by 5 bases and J by 5 bases; unmatched bases: 9.

This chain connects TRBV10-2 to TRBJ2-6; D unresolved. Germline lookup yields CDR1 WSHSY and CDR2 SAAADI. This CDR3 has 13 residues. V shed 6 bases and J shed 2 bases, with 5 bases lying between them. The CDR3 loop reads CASRAPGANVLTF. CDR3 DNA sequence: TGCGCCAGCAGGGCACCTGGGGCCAACGTCCTGACTTTC.

The sample holds a few counts of this clone. The genes are TRBV6-5 and TRBJ2-4, with TRBD1 as a possible D gene (6 bases). Germline CDR1 MNHEY, CDR2 SVGAGI. The CDR3 sequence is 12 residues long. V was shortened by 7 bases and J by 8 bases, with 12 bases between the two germline ends. CDR3 DNA: TGTGCCAGCATGGACAGTGTGGACATTCAGTACTTC. Translated, it gives CASMDSVDIQYF.